The source of this T cell receptor (beta chain) is a study of CD4+ T cells in melanoma. Measured with immunoSEQ multiplex PCR; TCRdb has only the in-frame clones, and not every one. The repertoire holds about 6,600 clones, with 69% as singletons. As regards this clone: What it binds is unknown.

Study-level results: In melanoma, neoantigen-specific CD4+ T cells reportedly differed in differentiation state. A reported correlation linked neoantigen-specific CD4+ T cells to CD8+, macrophage and B cell function.

The CDR3 has 18 residues. V shed 4 bases and J shed 0 bases, with 22 bases lying between them. The germline gives CDR1 SEHNR, CDR2 FQNEAQ (reference sequence). Sample: cells from a culture (not recorded whether cultured in vitro). The chain links TRBV7-9 to TRBJ2-7; D call uncertain. This TCR was recovered from a human donor with melanoma. The CDR3 is CASSSPDGQTRSSYEQYF. The CDR3 DNA follows: TGTGCCAGCAGCTCCCCGGACGGCCAAACCCGGAGCTCCTACGAGCAGTACTTC.